The 15 T cell receptor beta chains below come from one sample, sequenced in a study of T-cell memory formation after mild COVID-19. TCRdb ran MiXCR on the 5' RACE reads and lists one entry per CDR3 protein. The sample includes about 500,000 distinct CDR3 sequences, over 20% of them seen just once. What was sequenced was PBMCs or a T cell subset sorted from them (not recorded which). Receptor source: an adult woman who had mild COVID-19 (a few samples of this study predate the infection). Cell type and time point are not known.

This clonotype was seen a handful of times. The V gene is TRBV29-1, the J gene TRBJ2-1; D not resolved. The germline V gene has CDR1 SQVTM and CDR2 ANQGSEA. Trimming removed 4 bases from V and 8 bases from J, with 9 bases in between. The CDR3 sequence is 11 residues long. The CDR3 sequence: CSVGEVHEQFF. Here the CDR3 DNA reads TGCAGCGTTGGGGAAGTTCATGAGCAGTTCTTC.

This chain links TRBV13 with TRBJ1-3; D is perhaps TRBD1 (6 bases). Trimming removed 4 bases from V and 2 bases from J, with 15 bases in between. Germline values: CDR1 PRHDT, CDR2 FYEKMQ (reference sequence). CDR3 size: 16 residues. The CDR3 nucleotides read TGTGCCAGCAGCTATAATCCGACAGGACCTGGAAACACCATATATTTT. Protein sequence: CASSYNPTGPGNTIYF. The variable domain in full, completed from reference TRBV13 and TRBJ1-3, reads AAGVIQSPRHLIKEKRETATLKCYPIPRHDTVYWYQQGPGQDPQFLISFYEKMQSDKGSIPDRFSAQQFSDYHSELNMSSLELGDSALYFCASSYNPTGPGNTIYFGEGSWLTVV.

This clonotype came up a few times. The chain joins TRBV12-3 or TRBV12-4 to TRBJ1-2, with a weak D call TRBD1 (6 bases). CDR3 length: 16 amino acids. V shed 5 bases and J shed 4 bases, with 20 bases lying between them. The CDR3 DNA follows: TGTGCCAGCAGTCGCCAGGGGACACCTTTCCTCTATGGCTACACCTTC. Translated: CASSRQGTPFLYGYTF.

The chain links TRBV7-9 to TRBJ2-7; D gene ambiguous. Trimming removed 4 bases from V and 2 bases from J, with 18 bases in between. The length of the CDR3 is 16 residues. Germline CDR1 reads SEHNR; CDR2 reads FQNEAQ (reference sequence). CDR3 in amino acids: CASSSHGTAHPYEQYF. CDR3 nucleotides: TGTGCCAGCAGCTCCCACGGTACGGCCCACCCCTACGAGCAGTACTTC. Full variable domain (missing parts from reference TRBV7-9 and TRBJ2-7): DTGVSQNPRHKITKRGQNVTFRCDPISEHNRLYWYRQTLGQGPEFLTYFQNEAQLEKSRLLSDRFSAERPKGSFSTLEIQRTEQGDSAMYLCASSSHGTAHPYEQYFGPGTRLTVT.

The chain is built from TRBV6-1 and TRBJ2-3; D is uncertain. Germline V gives CDR1 MNHNS, CDR2 SASEGT. Trimming pared 6 bases from V and 6 bases from J, leaving 19 bases between. The CDR3 consists of 15 residues. CDR3 in DNA: TGTGCCAGCAGATCTAGACCACTCCCCTCCGATACGCAGTATTTT. As protein: CASRSRPLPSDTQYF.

The chain combines TRBV7-9 with TRBJ1-2; no definite D call. Trimming left V 4 bases short and J 8 bases short, with 17 bases between. Germline CDR1 is SEHNR and CDR2 is FQNEAQ (reference sequence). This CDR3 has 14 amino acids. For the CDR3, the DNA is TGTGCCAGCAGCTCCGGGTCAGGCAGTTTGGGCTACACCTTC. Translated, it gives CASSSGSGSLGYTF.

The chain joins TRBV19 to TRBJ2-7, with 10 bases that match TRBD2. V dropped 5 bases and J dropped 5; count of bases not matched to a gene: 9. The length of the CDR3 is 15 residues. In germline, CDR1 is LNHDA, CDR2 SQIVND (reference sequence). The CDR3 protein is CASSPLTSGNHEQYF. CDR3 in DNA: TGTGCCAGTAGTCCCCTTACTAGCGGGAACCACGAGCAGTACTTC.

The rearrangement links TRBV7-2 to TRBJ1-1; D is unresolved. In germline, CDR1 is SGHTA, CDR2 FQGNSA. The CDR3 is made up of 14 amino acids. The V end lost 5 bases, the J end lost 1 base, and 11 bases lay between the germline ends. The CDR3 reads CASSTPGSNTEAFF. DNA of the CDR3: TGTGCCAGCAGCACACCCGGGTCGAACACTGAAGCTTTCTTT.

In its sample, this clonotype was seen once. The V and J genes are TRBV7-9 and TRBJ2-1; a weak D match, TRBD1 (7 bases). CDR1 and CDR2 (germline): SEHNR, FQNEAQ (reference sequence). V lost 1 base and J 12 bases, leaving 13 bases between the germline ends. This CDR3 contains 13 residues. CDR3 sequence reads: CASSLDTGDRQFF. The DNA for the CDR3 is TGTGCCAGCAGCTTAGATACGGGGGACAGGCAGTTCTTC. Full variable domain (outside the CDR3, taken from reference TRBV7-9 and TRBJ2-1): DTGVSQNPRHKITKRGQNVTFRCDPISEHNRLYWYRQTLGQGPEFLTYFQNEAQLEKSRLLSDRFSAERPKGSFSTLEIQRTEQGDSAMYLCASSLDTGDRQFFGPGTRLTVL.

V and J are TRBV11-3 and TRBJ2-5, with a possible D match to TRBD1 (6 bases). The CDR3 extends over 16 amino acids. V lost 1 base, J lost 5 bases, and 17 bases lay in between. Germline V gene sequence: CDR1 SGHNT, CDR2 YENEEA. CDR3 bases: TGTGCCAGCAGCTTAGCATTTTCGGGACACTCGGAGACCCAGTACTTC. Amino acids: CASSLAFSGHSETQYF.

This sequence joins TRBV19 and TRBJ2-7; possibly TRBD2 for D (6 bases). V was pared by 10 bases and J by 6 bases, with 22 bases between. The CDR3 length is 14 residues. Germline V gene data show CDR1 as LNHDA and CDR2 as SQIVND (reference sequence). In DNA form, the CDR3 reads TGTGCCACTAAGGCGGGCGGGGCCTTCCTCGAGCAGTACTTC. Protein sequence: CATKAGGAFLEQYF.

This clonotype was picked up a small number of times. V gene TRBV29-1 combines with J gene TRBJ2-1; TRBD2 matches 11 bases. The CDR3 runs to 17 residues. Per germline, CDR1 SQVTM and CDR2 ANQGSEA. J gave up 8 bases and V 0 bases, and 12 bases lay outside the gene matches. CDR3 region: CSVEDWGTSGGTHEQFF. The CDR3, as DNA: TGCAGCGTTGAAGACTGGGGGACTAGCGGAGGGACTCATGAGCAGTTCTTC.

The chain carries TRBV9 and TRBJ2-2; D uncertain. Trimming left V 0 bases short and J 8 bases short, with 8 bases between. Germline lookup yields CDR1 SGDLS and CDR2 YYNGEE. The CDR3 is 13 amino acids. In nucleotides, the CDR3 is TGTGCCAGCAGCGTAGATAGCTCAGGGGAGCTGTTTTTT. Its translation is CASSVDSSGELFF.

CDR3 region: CASSPRGGSGANVLTF. The CDR3 DNA sequence: TGTGCCAGTAGTCCCCGGGGCGGCTCTGGGGCCAACGTCCTGACTTTC. V and J are TRBV19 and TRBJ2-6, with D perhaps TRBD1 or TRBD2 (5 bases each). The CDR3 is made up of 16 amino acids. The V end lost 5 bases, the J end lost 0 bases, and 11 bases lay between the germline ends. The germline V gene encodes CDR1 LNHDA and CDR2 SQIVND (reference sequence). The full variable domain, completed using reference TRBV19 and TRBJ2-6, is DGGITQSPKYLFRKEGQNVTLSCEQNLNHDAMYWYRQDPGQGLRLIYYSQIVNDFQKGDIAEGYSVSREKKESFPLTVTSAQKNPTAFYLCASSPRGGSGANVLTFGAGSRLTVL.

This rearrangement joins TRBV29-1 to TRBJ2-3; the D is unclear. Per the germline V gene, CDR1 is SQVTM and CDR2 is ANQGSEA. The CDR3 contains 13 residues. The germline V and J ends were trimmed by 5 bases and 1 base, with 10 bases remaining between them. In nucleotides, the CDR3 is TGCAGCGTTCAGGCAGGCGGCACAGATACGCAGTATTTT. Amino acids: CSVQAGGTDTQYF.